Presented here are 17 T cell receptor beta chains from one specimen sequenced in a study of OX40 agonist ivuxolimab in advanced cancers. The protocol used for the library was the immunoSEQ multiplex PCR assay. TCRdb obtained this table from immuneACCESS and retained in-frame rearrangements with V and J assigned. These tables miss some clones; where compared with another copy, unresolved V genes account for less than half of the shortfall, and the remainder is unexplained. The sample table shows about 73,000 clones, and around 80% are seen once. 2.4% of the sample rests with the top ten. The input for sequencing was CD4+ or CD8+ T cells sorted from blood, taken in a trial of the OX40 agonist ivuxolimab. Receptors were obtained from an adult with an advanced solid tumor such as melanoma, head and neck, liver or kidney cancer.

The chain uses TRBV7-9 and TRBJ2-7; either TRBD1 or TRBD2 may supply D (5 bases each). Germline V gives CDR1 SEHNR, CDR2 FQNEAQ (reference sequence). V dropped 5 bases and J dropped 3 bases, with 17 bases sitting between them. The CDR3 covers 15 residues. In DNA, the CDR3 is TGTGCCAGCAGCCCGCAAAGGGGAGCCTACTACGAGCAGTACTTC. Its translation: CASSPQRGAYYEQYF.

The chain has TRBV7-8 and TRBJ1-2; 8 bases match TRBD1. The CDR3 totals 14 residues. Germline V gives CDR1 SGHVS, CDR2 FQNEAQ. Trimming at V came to 1 base and at J to 4 bases, leaving 2 bases not matched to a gene. The CDR3 reads CASSLEQGVYGYTF. The CDR3 DNA reads TGTGCCAGCAGCTTAGAACAGGGGGTCTATGGCTACACCTTC.

V is TRBV7-9 and J is TRBJ1-1, with D unresolved. With 2 bases removed from V and 1 base from J, the gap between germline ends came to 5 bases. Germline CDR1 and CDR2: SEHNR and FQNEAQ (reference sequence). CDR3 length: 13 residues. CDR3 region: CASSLTRNTEAFF. The CDR3 DNA sequence: TGTGCCAGCAGCTTAACCAGGAACACTGAAGCTTTCTTT.

The chain links TRBV4-1 to TRBJ2-2; 7 bases are a match to TRBD2. In germline, CDR1 is MGHRA, CDR2 YSYEKL. The CDR3 runs to 19 residues. With V trimmed by 0 bases and J by 1 base, 11 bases remained unmatched. CDR3 bases: TGCGCCAGCAGCCAAGAGTCAGGAAGTGTAGCGGGGAACACCGGGGAGCTGTTTTTT. Its translation is CASSQESGSVAGNTGELFF.

This chain joins TRBV11-3 and TRBJ2-3; D perhaps matches TRBD2 (5 bases). Germline CDR1 and CDR2: SGHNT and YENEEA. CDR3 length: 16 residues. V was trimmed by 2 bases and J by 0 bases, leaving 12 bases between them. The CDR3 is CASSLRAVPSTDTQYF. CDR3 in DNA: TGTGCCAGCAGCTTACGAGCGGTACCTAGCACAGATACGCAGTATTTT.

The gene calls are TRBV6-5 and TRBJ2-5, with D unresolved. The CDR3 runs 13 residues. CDR1 and CDR2 from the germline V gene are MNHEY and SVGAGI. The V and J ends lost 6 bases and 0 bases respectively, with 8 bases between them. The CDR3 coding sequence is TGTGCCAGCAGGATCCAGTACCAAGAGACCCAGTACTTC. Translation: CASRIQYQETQYF.

The V call is TRBV10-1, the J call TRBJ1-2; maybe TRBD1 (6 bases). This CDR3 region has 19 residues. The germline V gene encodes CDR1 WNHNN and CDR2 SYGVQD (reference sequence). Deletions cut 3 bases from V and 4 bases from J, with 27 bases between. CDR3 DNA: TGCGCCAGCAGTGATAAGGGCCGTTCAGTGGAGGGGGGTGCCTATGGCTACACCTTC. This sequence encodes CASSDKGRSVEGGAYGYTF.

This chain joins TRBV6-5 and TRBJ1-1; possible D gene TRBD1, 5 bases. The V gene's germline CDR1 is MNHEY and CDR2 SVGAGI. The CDR3 runs 14 residues. The V and J ends lost 3 bases and 3 bases respectively, with 11 bases between them. In DNA, the CDR3 is TGTGCCAGCAGTTATGGGGGTCTGGACACTGAAGCTTTCTTT. It encodes CASSYGGLDTEAFF.

A few counts support this clone. The J gene is TRBJ2-4, the V gene TRBV7-6; 7 bases match TRBD2. Looked up from germline, CDR1 is SGHVS and CDR2 is FNYEAQ. Unmatched junction bases numbered 7, after V lost 1 base and J lost 7 bases. The CDR3 length is 15 residues. This CDR3 is CASSLEASGRNIQYF. CDR3 in DNA: TGTGCCAGCAGCTTAGAGGCTAGCGGAAGGAACATTCAGTACTTC.

This chain connects TRBV4-3 to TRBJ2-4, with a weak D call TRBD2 (5 bases). This CDR3 comprises 13 residues. With 0 bases removed from V and 7 bases from J, the gap between germline ends came to 7 bases. Per the germline V gene, CDR1 is LGHNA and CDR2 is YSLEER. As DNA, the CDR3 is TGCGCCAGCAGCCAAGAACCGGGGAACATTCAGTACTTC. Protein product: CASSQEPGNIQYF.

The J gene is TRBJ2-1, the V gene TRBV14; 7 nucleotides agree with TRBD2. Germline V gene sequence: CDR1 SGHDN, CDR2 FVKESK. The CDR3 sequence is 15 residues long. V lost 1 base and J lost 2; bases outside the gene matches: 2. The CDR3, as DNA: TGTGCCAGCAGCCAAGTAGGGACTACCTACAATGAGCAGTTCTTC. This codes for CASSQVGTTYNEQFF.

This chain joins TRBV25-1 and TRBJ1-4; D is uncertain. CDR3 length equals 13 residues. The V end was cut by 6 bases, the J end by 4 bases, with 9 bases between. Germline V gene data show CDR1 as MGHDK and CDR2 as SYGVNS. CDR3 residues: CASRNGFNEKLFF. CDR3 in DNA: TGTGCCAGCAGAAACGGATTTAATGAAAAACTGTTTTTT.

The chain employs TRBV28 and TRBJ2-2; D may be TRBD2 (6 bases). CDR3 size: 12 residues. Looked up from germline, CDR1 is MDHEN and CDR2 is SYDVKM. Trimming removed 5 bases at V and 10 bases at J, with 11 bases between. CDR3 protein: CASSRDSAELFF. The DNA for the CDR3 is TGTGCCAGCAGTCGGGACTCGGCGGAGCTGTTTTTT.

This clone was recorded a few times. The chain joins TRBV11-2 to TRBJ1-5, with TRBD1 as a possible D gene (5 bases). Trimming left V 5 bases short and J 6 bases short, with 11 bases between. The germline gives CDR1 SGHAT, CDR2 FQNNGV. This CDR3 region has 13 residues. CDR3: CASSVSGLQPQHF. The DNA for the CDR3 is TGTGCCAGCAGCGTGTCAGGGCTTCAGCCCCAGCATTTT. The whole variable domain, filled in from reference TRBV11-2 and TRBJ1-5, reads EAGVAQSPRYKIIEKRQSVAFWCNPISGHATLYWYQQILGQGPKLLIQFQNNGVVDDSQLPKDRFSAERLKGVDSTLKIQPAKLEDSAVYLCASSVSGLQPQHFGDGTRLSIL.

The chain combines TRBV7-3 with TRBJ2-1, with a possible D match to TRBD2 (6 bases). CDR1 SGHTA and CDR2 FQGTGA come from the germline V gene. The CDR3 has 15 residues. The germline V and J ends were trimmed by 5 bases and 6 bases, with 17 bases remaining between them. The CDR3: CASSPRSGEGNEQFF. In DNA form, the CDR3 reads TGTGCCAGCAGCCCCCGTAGCGGAGAGGGCAATGAGCAGTTCTTC.

The rearrangement links TRBV5-1 to TRBJ2-5; 8 bases fit TRBD2. CDR1 SGHRS and CDR2 YFSETQ come from the germline V gene. The CDR3 spans 16 residues. The ends lost 2 bases at V and 6 bases at J; junction bases unmatched: 12. CDR3 sequence: CASSLGSSGSFKTQYF. The CDR3, as DNA: TGCGCCAGCAGCTTAGGATCCAGCGGGAGTTTCAAGACCCAGTACTTC.

The chain uses TRBV7-2 and TRBJ2-3, with D uncertain. Germline assignment: CDR1 SGHTA and CDR2 FQGNSA. The CDR3 sequence is 14 residues long. With 1 base removed from V and 6 bases from J, the gap between germline ends came to 11 bases. This CDR3 is CASSLDSKWDTQYF. CDR3 bases: TGTGCCAGCAGCTTAGATAGCAAGTGGGATACGCAGTATTTT. Drawing the rest from reference TRBV7-2 and TRBJ2-3, the complete variable domain is GAGVSQSPSNKVTEKGKDVELRCDPISGHTALYWYRQSLGQGLEFLIYFQGNSAPDKSGLPSDRFSAERTGGSVSTLTIQRTQQEDSAVYLCASSLDSKWDTQYFGPGTRLTVL.